These T cell receptor beta chains were read from a single sample in a study of T cell repertoires in cytomegalovirus infection. TCRdb itself ran the reads through MiXCR, one entry per CDR3 protein. Among approximately 320,000 distinct CDR3 sequences listed, around 9.5% were seen once. The sequenced sample consisted of PBMCs. The receptors stem from a human donor in good health (CMV status not recorded). Some clones in this sample may be carry-over from other donors' samples. Both conserved end residues are part of each CDR3. D genes are given only for firm matches. The size of a clone is reported for some rows only, either as once, few or many, or as a class for expanded clones.

clone_size d_call j_call v_call cdr3_aa cdr3_nt
many - TRBJ1-4 TRBV7-2 CASSANEKLFF TGTGCCAGCAGCGCCAACGAAAAACTGTTTTTT
- - TRBJ2-3 TRBV7-2 CASSLSRAVTDTQYF TGTGCCAGCAGCTTATCCAGGGCGGTCACAGATACGCAGTATTTT
few - TRBJ2-2 TRBV27 CASSLYRGRGTGELFF TGTGCCAGCAGTTTATATCGGGGGCGCGGCACCGGGGAGCTGTTTTTT
- TRBD2 TRBJ2-3 TRBV7-9 CASSFTGPAGAVGVGDTQYF TGTGCCAGCAGCTTCACAGGGCCAGCGGGAGCCGTAGGGGTGGGAGATACGCAGTATTTT
many - TRBJ1-4 TRBV7-2 CASSLWASPRGEKLFF TGTGCCAGCAGCTTGTGGGCTTCCCCCCGGGGAGAAAAACTGTTTTTT
many TRBD2 TRBJ2-7 TRBV28 CASSFQGTSFSEQYF TGTGCCAGCAGTTTCCAGGGGACTAGCTTTAGCGAGCAGTACTTC
many TRBD1 TRBJ2-2 TRBV6-1 CASSEGQGLPAGELFF TGTGCCAGCAGTGAGGGACAGGGTCTTCCCGCCGGGGAGCTGTTTTTT
- - TRBJ2-7 TRBV28 CASSLDTSFPYEQYF TGTGCCAGCAGTTTAGATACCTCTTTCCCCTACGAGCAGTACTTC
- - TRBJ1-2 TRBV28 CASSPEAQNYGYTF TGTGCCAGCAGCCCGGAGGCCCAAAACTATGGCTACACCTTC
- - TRBJ2-1 TRBV7-9 CASSPRQSHEQFF TGTGCCAGCAGTCCTAGGCAAAGTCATGAGCAGTTCTTC
many TRBD1 TRBJ1-2 TRBV7-2 CASSLTGGDYGYTF TGTGCCAGCAGCTTAACAGGGGGCGACTATGGCTACACCTTC
few - TRBJ1-6 TRBV7-2 CASSSQVLAFSYNSPLHF TGTGCCAGCAGCTCACAGGTCCTCGCGTTCTCTTATAATTCACCCCTCCACTTT
many - TRBJ2-7 TRBV5-5 CASSLPSTQLSRYEQYF TGTGCCAGCAGCTTGCCCTCGACTCAGTTATCACGCTACGAGCAGTACTTC
many - TRBJ2-3 TRBV28 CASRTGTLPGEYF TGTGCCAGCAGAACCGGGACCCTCCCGGGGGAGTATTTT
- TRBD2 TRBJ2-3 TRBV2 CASSEALGTSGRTDTQYF TGTGCCAGCAGTGAAGCGCTGGGGACTAGCGGGCGCACAGATACGCAGTATTTT
few - TRBJ2-1 TRBV27 CASSLGVRGNEQFF TGTGCCAGCAGTTTAGGGGTCAGGGGCAATGAGCAGTTCTTC
- TRBD1 TRBJ2-1 TRBV19 CASSENTGGIGQFF TGTGCCAGTAGCGAAAACACAGGGGGAATCGGGCAGTTCTTC
few TRBD1 TRBJ2-1 TRBV29-1 CSASTRDRGYNEQFF TGCAGCGCTTCGACCCGGGACAGGGGTTACAATGAGCAGTTCTTC
few TRBD2 TRBJ2-2 TRBV7-3 CASSAMVRERGTGELFF TGTGCCAGCAGCGCCATGGTGCGGGAGAGGGGCACCGGGGAGCTGTTTTTT
- TRBD2 TRBJ2-7 TRBV20-1 CSARDVWGGRVYEQYF TGCAGTGCTAGAGATGTTTGGGGGGGTCGGGTCTACGAGCAGTACTTC
many - TRBJ2-7 TRBV7-6 CASSLAGQGYEQYF TGTGCCAGCAGCTTAGCGGGTCAGGGGTACGAGCAGTACTTC
- - TRBJ2-1 TRBV14 CASSKTGRSNEQFF TGTGCCAGCAGCAAGACAGGGAGGTCCAATGAGCAGTTCTTC